Below, 27 T cell receptor beta chains from the same sample are listed, as sequenced in a study of human T cells and chemical hapten exposure. Time point: patch test 2, 6 weeks after DPC sensitization. Stated treatment: therapeutic diphenylcyclopropenone sensitization with weekly scalp DPC. TCRdb called the RACE reads again in MiXCR, with one record for every CDR3 protein. Among a few hundred thousand distinct CDR3 sequences listed, about 6% were seen once. The source material was whole blood, sampled in connection with sensitization to the hapten diphenylcyclopropenone (DPC). Every receptor here comes from a woman under 30 with alopecia areata. Some clones in this sample may be carry-over from other donors' samples.

Of note for this clonotype: Germline is not matched at one junction end, which may reflect a read error. The chain employs TRBV25-1 and TRBJ2-5; D ambiguous. The germline V gene encodes CDR1 MGHDK and CDR2 SYGVNS. The CDR3 consists of 15 residues. Here the CDR3 reads CASSEGGKPQGTQYF. The CDR3 nucleotides read TGTGCCAGCAGTGAAGGTGGAAAACCTCAAGGGACCCAGTACTTC.

This clonotype was detected ten times or more. CDR3 bases: TGTGCCAGCTTGCGCACAGATACGCAGTATTTT. This sequence encodes CASLRTDTQYF. The rearrangement uses TRBV7-2 and TRBJ2-3; D unresolved. The V end lost 8 bases, the J end lost 1 base, and 4 bases lay between the germline ends. The CDR3 extends over 11 amino acids. The germline V gene encodes CDR1 SGHTA and CDR2 FQGNSA.

The chain couples TRBV12-3 or TRBV12-4 to TRBJ2-7; D may be TRBD2 (6 bases). CDR3 length: 12 amino acids. The germline V and J ends were trimmed by 2 bases and 5 bases, with 7 bases remaining between them. The CDR3 region has the DNA TGTGCCAGCAGTTTAAGGGAGGACGAGCAGTACTTC. Translation gives CASSLREDEQYF.

This clonotype was picked up a small number of times. This chain uses TRBV28 with TRBJ2-5; 12 nucleotides agree with TRBD2. There are 16 residues in the CDR3. Germline V gene lookup returns CDR1 MDHEN and CDR2 SYDVKM. The trim removed 4 bases at V and 3 bases at J, leaving 6 bases unmatched. The chain's CDR3 is CASSSLAGGDKETQYF. CDR3 sequence (DNA): TGTGCCAGCAGTTCACTAGCGGGGGGCGATAAAGAGACCCAGTACTTC.

This clonotype has a count of ten or more. The chain links TRBV27 to TRBJ1-6; 8 nucleotides line up with TRBD1. The CDR3 runs to 16 residues. Germline assignment: CDR1 MNHEY and CDR2 SMNVEV (reference sequence). With 6 bases clipped from V and 0 bases from J, the junction kept 4 bases outside the gene matches. The CDR3 region is CASRGDRGSYNSPLHF. The CDR3 nucleotides read TGTGCCAGCAGGGGAGACAGGGGCTCCTATAATTCACCCCTCCACTTT.

The chain links TRBV6-5 to TRBJ2-7, with a tentative D call TRBD1 (6 bases). The V end was cut by 6 bases, the J end by 3 bases, with 18 bases between. This CDR3 comprises 15 residues. Per germline, CDR1 MNHEY and CDR2 SVGAGI. The CDR3 here is CASRRTAPLYYEQYF. The CDR3, as DNA: TGTGCCAGCAGACGGACAGCACCCCTCTACTACGAGCAGTACTTC.

This clonotype was seen many times. The chain couples TRBV3-1 to TRBJ2-2, with a tentative D call TRBD1 (5 bases). CDR3 size: 13 residues. V gave up 1 base and J gave up 5 bases, with 5 bases separating them. Germline V lookup: CDR1 LGHDT, CDR2 YNNKEL (reference sequence). The CDR3 DNA reads as TGTGCCAGCAGCCAAGGGACAACCGGGGAGCTGTTTTTT. Its translation is CASSQGTTGELFF. Combining the CDR3 with reference TRBV3-1 and TRBJ2-2 gives the whole variable domain DTAVSQTPKYLVTQMGNDKSIKCEQNLGHDTMYWYKQDSKKFLKIMFSYNNKELIINETVPNRFSPKSPDKAHLNLHINSLELGDSAVYFCASSQGTTGELFFGEGSRLTVL.

A few counts support this clonotype. The V gene is TRBV6-4, the J gene TRBJ2-2, with unresolved D. Trimming took off 5 bases at V and 2 bases at J, with 12 bases between the two ends. Germline CDR1 and CDR2: MRHNA and SNTAGT. This CDR3 has 15 residues. The DNA for the CDR3 is TGTGCCAGCAGTCTAAGTAGTGACAACACCGGGGAGCTGTTTTTT. This gives the protein CASSLSSDNTGELFF.

This clonotype was observed a handful of times. The chain combines TRBV3-1 with TRBJ2-5; 7 positions match TRBD1. The CDR3 runs to 14 residues. Germline loops: CDR1 LGHDT, CDR2 YNNKEL (reference sequence). Unmatched junction bases numbered 2, after V lost 0 bases and J lost 4 bases. The DNA of the CDR3 is TGTGCCAGCAGCCAAGACCCAGGGGGAGAGACCCAGTACTTC. Protein sequence: CASSQDPGGETQYF.

This clonotype was observed many times. This chain uses TRBV9 with TRBJ1-4; D remains ambiguous. The germline gives CDR1 SGDLS, CDR2 YYNGEE. V lost 5 bases and J 2 bases, leaving 13 bases between the germline ends. The CDR3 sequence is 15 residues long. The CDR3 spells CASSYSTGTNEKLFF. CDR3 DNA: TGTGCCAGCAGTTACTCGACGGGGACTAATGAAAAACTGTTTTTT.

The chain is built from TRBV7-6 and TRBJ2-2, with D uncertain. The V gene lost 2 bases and the J gene lost 8 bases, with 9 bases spanning the gap. The germline CDR1 and CDR2 sequences are SGHVS and FNYEAQ. The CDR3 runs 13 residues. For the CDR3, the DNA is TGTGCCAGCAGCTTAATCCGGTCTGGGGAGCTGTTTTTT. It encodes CASSLIRSGELFF.

With respect to this clonotype: This could be a read error, since a much larger clone is one nucleotide away. The V and J genes are TRBV20-1 and TRBJ1-2, with 8 bases identical to TRBD1. The CDR3 has 15 amino acids. Trimming at V came to 1 base and at J to 3 bases, leaving 7 bases not matched to a gene. From germline, CDR1 is DFQATT and CDR2 SNEGSKA (reference sequence). CDR3 amino acids: CSARAKGRGHYGYTF. The DNA for the CDR3 is TGCAGTGCTAGAGCTAAGGGCAGGGGGCACTATGGCTACACCTTC.

The CDR3 DNA reads TGCAGCGTCGCAGTCCTAGGGAGTACTATAGATACGCAGTATTTT. Amino acids: CSVAVLGSTIDTQYF. This chain joins TRBV29-1 and TRBJ2-3; TRBD2 is a possible D gene (5 bases). The germline V and J ends were trimmed by 6 bases and 5 bases, with 21 bases remaining between them. CDR3 size: 15 residues. CDR1 is SQVTM and CDR2 is ANQGSEA in the germline V gene.

This clonotype was observed many times. The chain uses TRBV3-1 and TRBJ1-4; a weak D match, TRBD1 (5 bases). The CDR3 is 15 amino acids. V dropped 5 bases and J dropped 7 bases, with 17 bases sitting between them. Germline-derived CDR1 and CDR2 are LGHDT and YNNKEL (reference sequence). As DNA, the CDR3 is TGTGCCAGCAGCTCCACTGGGGGGACTGGTGAAAAACTGTTTTTT. This sequence encodes CASSSTGGTGEKLFF.

In its sample, this clonotype was seen a few times. The genes are TRBV6-1 and TRBJ2-1; 12 nucleotides align to TRBD1. CDR1 MNHNS and CDR2 SASEGT come from the germline V gene. The CDR3 is made up of 15 amino acids. Trimming at V came to 6 bases and at J to 7 bases, leaving 7 bases not matched to a gene. Written as DNA, the CDR3 is TGTGCCAGCAGGCCAGCGGGACAGGGGGCGAATGAGCAGTTCTTC. Translated, it gives CASRPAGQGANEQFF.

This chain connects TRBV13 to TRBJ2-1; TRBD2 matches 12 bases. The CDR3 consists of 16 residues. Trimming cost V 0 bases and J 6 bases; bases outside gene matches: 3. CDR1 and CDR2 (germline): PRHDT, FYEKMQ (reference sequence). The CDR3 DNA follows: TGTGCCAGCAGCTTAGGCCCGGGACTAGCGGGCAATGAGCAGTTCTTC. It codes for CASSLGPGLAGNEQFF.

This clonotype has a handful of counts. J is TRBJ1-6 and V is TRBV9; D perhaps matches TRBD1 (6 bases). With 3 bases removed from V and 8 bases from J, the gap between germline ends came to 15 bases. Germline assignment: CDR1 SGDLS and CDR2 YYNGEE. The CDR3 spans 15 residues. For the CDR3, the DNA is TGTGCCAGCAGCGGTGAACAGGGAGGGGATTCACCCCTCCACTTT. It codes for CASSGEQGGDSPLHF.

The rearrangement links TRBV28 to TRBJ2-1; 12 bases align to TRBD2. The CDR3 length is 16 residues. Germline values: CDR1 MDHEN, CDR2 SYDVKM. V was clipped by 5 bases and J by 5 bases; unmatched bases: 7. The CDR3 bases are TGTGCCAGCAGTCCCTCCCGGACTAGCGGGGACAATGAGCAGTTCTTC. Residues: CASSPSRTSGDNEQFF.

This clonotype was counted a few times. This chain links TRBV5-1 with TRBJ2-1; tentatively, D is TRBD2 (7 bases). This CDR3 comprises 14 residues. Per the germline V gene, CDR1 is SGHRS and CDR2 is YFSETQ. Trimming stripped 5 bases from V and 2 bases from J, with 11 bases between. CDR3 in amino acids: CASSWRGPYNEQFF. DNA for the CDR3: TGCGCCAGCAGTTGGCGGGGGCCCTACAATGAGCAGTTCTTC.

In its sample, this clonotype was seen a few times. This chain connects TRBV18 to TRBJ1-2; D uncertain. CDR1 and CDR2 (germline): KGHSH, LQKENI. With 3 bases removed from V and 4 bases from J, the gap between germline ends came to 12 bases. The CDR3 has 14 amino acids. Here the CDR3 reads CASSPGRSSYGYTF. CDR3 coding DNA: TGTGCCAGCTCACCGGGCAGATCTTCCTATGGCTACACCTTC.

The chain employs TRBV7-2 and TRBJ2-3; possibly TRBD2 for D (7 bases). The CDR3 loop spans 15 amino acids. Trimming took off 6 bases at V and 2 bases at J, with 15 bases between the two ends. CDR1 is SGHTA and CDR2 is FQGNSA in the germline V gene. This CDR3 is CASRGGQEYTDTQYF. The CDR3 nucleotides read TGTGCCAGCAGGGGGGGGCAGGAGTACACAGATACGCAGTATTTT.

In this sample, this clonotype turned up many times. The genes are TRBV5-1 and TRBJ2-5; 9 positions agree with TRBD2. The germline V gene has CDR1 SGHRS and CDR2 YFSETQ. This CDR3 spans 15 amino acids. V lost 4 bases to trimming and J lost 6 bases; unmatched junction nucleotides: 10. The CDR3 DNA follows: TGCGCCAGCAGCACCGAAGGACTAGCGTACCAGACCCAGTACTTC. Amino acids: CASSTEGLAYQTQYF. Full variable domain (missing parts from reference TRBV5-1 and TRBJ2-5): KAGVTQTPRYLIKTRGQQVTLSCSPISGHRSVSWYQQTPGQGLQFLFEYFSETQRNKGNFPGRFSGRQFSNSRSEMNVSTLELGDSALYLCASSTEGLAYQTQYFGPGTRLLVL.

This chain uses TRBV10-3 with TRBJ2-6; D gene unclear. CDR1 and CDR2 (germline): ENHRY, SYGVKD. V shed 7 bases and J shed 1 base, with 11 bases lying between them. This CDR3 has 15 residues. In DNA, the CDR3 is TGTGCCATCAAATCCGATGCATCTGGGGCCAACGTCCTGACTTTC. Amino acid sequence: CAIKSDASGANVLTF.

This clonotype came up many times. This chain uses TRBV12-3 or TRBV12-4 with TRBJ2-3; D unclear. The CDR3 contains 16 residues. The ends were cut back, 6 bases at V and 3 bases at J, with 19 bases in the middle. The CDR3 nucleotides read TGTGCCAGCAGCCTCGCCCCTGGATGGTCGACAGATACGCAGTATTTT. Its translation: CASSLAPGWSTDTQYF.

This clonotype was counted between two and nine times. The junction does not match germline at one end; this may be a read error. The chain recombines TRBV7-7 with TRBJ2-3; no reliable D call. The CDR3 totals 13 residues. Germline values: CDR1 SSHAT, CDR2 FNYEAQ (reference sequence). In DNA, the CDR3 is TGTGCTAGCAGCTTCGAGACCGGAGATACGCAGTATTTT. Amino acid sequence: CASSFETGDTQYF. Variable domain in full (rest from reference TRBV7-7 and TRBJ2-3): GAGVSQSPRYKVTKRGQDVTLRCDPISSHATLYWYQQALGQGPEFLTYFNYEAQPDKSGLPSDRFSAERPEGSISTLTIQRTEQRDSAMYRCASSFETGDTQYFGPGTRLTVL.

This clonotype was counted at least ten times. This chain uses TRBV28 with TRBJ1-2; D is perhaps TRBD1 (6 bases). V lost 8 bases and J 0 bases, leaving 10 bases between the germline ends. Germline CDR1 and CDR2: MDHEN and SYDVKM. The CDR3 consists of 13 residues. The CDR3 loop is CASRQGTNYGYTF. The DNA of the CDR3 is TGTGCCAGCCGCCAGGGGACTAACTATGGCTACACCTTC.

Ten or more counts support this clonotype. This sequence joins TRBV6-6 and TRBJ2-4; D assignment may be TRBD1 or TRBD2 (6 bases each). Between the trimmed V and J ends, which lost 8 bases and 1 base, there was a span of 15 bases. CDR1 is MNHNY, CDR2 SVGAGI, per germline (reference sequence). The CDR3 runs to 15 residues. The CDR3 reads CASARGASAKNIQYF. The CDR3 DNA follows: TGTGCCAGCGCTAGGGGGGCAAGCGCCAAAAACATTCAGTACTTC.